This is a list of T cell receptor beta chains from one sample in a study of cytomegalovirus exposure and HLA in healthy donors. Sequencing was performed with immunoSEQ multiplex PCR; in TCRdb, only in-frame clones are kept and a portion is missing. The sample lists 250,000 or so clones, around 90% occurring once. Material for sequencing was PBMCs. Source of these receptors: a girl between 2 and 10 years old in good health and CMV-seronegative. Each CDR3 is given without its conserved first and last residue.

V: TRBV7-8
J: TRBJ2-3
CDR3: ASQPGGGTDTQY

V: TRBV5-1
J: TRBJ2-3
CDR3: ASGAIGREGDTQY

V: TRBV5-6
J: TRBJ2-2
CDR3: ASSLVGGAYTGELF

V: TRBV7-9
J: TRBJ1-3
CDR3: ASSTGQGNPSGNTIY

V: TRBV19
J: TRBJ2-1
CDR3: ASSIGPLVAGSVYNEQF

V: TRBV5-1
J: TRBJ2-2
CDR3: ASSLGLTSGNTGELF

V: TRBV5-1
J: TRBJ1-3
CDR3: ASSNNGQGPGNTIY

V: TRBV20-1
J: TRBJ2-5
CDR3: SAHRETQY

V: TRBV7-9
J: TRBJ1-2
CDR3: ASSHRDIGNYGYT

V: TRBV6-5
J: TRBJ2-5
CDR3: ASSYGQGETQY

V: TRBV11-1
J: TRBJ2-1
CDR3: ASSYRQDNNEQF

V: TRBV5-1
J: TRBJ2-1
CDR3: ASSFISPGLAVNEQF

V: TRBV5-1
J: TRBJ2-7
CDR3: ASSAKQGIDEQY

V: TRBV7-2
J: TRBJ1-5
CDR3: ASSPGTAYNQPQH

V: TRBV11-2
J: TRBJ1-6
CDR3: ASRSVRGPSSYNSPLH

V: TRBV6-1
J: TRBJ1-5
CDR3: ASSEGRTIYSNQPQH

V: TRBV7-2
J: TRBJ1-1
CDR3: ASTRDSQNTEAF

V: TRBV19
J: TRBJ2-1
CDR3: ASSRGGLAGNNEQF

V: TRBV18
J: TRBJ2-3
CDR3: ASSPVGGPASTDTQY

V: TRBV14
J: TRBJ2-7
CDR3: ASSPGQTFYEQY

V: TRBV6-5
J: TRBJ1-6
CDR3: ASSYSENSPLH

V: TRBV6-5
J: TRBJ2-4
CDR3: ASSYSRVTKNIQY

V: TRBV20-1
J: TRBJ1-1
CDR3: SATRATEAF

V: TRBV7-2
J: TRBJ2-5
CDR3: ASSLLGGAYQETQY

V: TRBV5-6
J: TRBJ1-2
CDR3: ASSFRVNYGYT

V: TRBV4-2
J: TRBJ2-2
CDR3: AGAFLAGADTGELF

V: TRBV11-2
J: TRBJ2-7
CDR3: ASSPRDRPYEQY

V: TRBV6-5
J: NA
CDR3: ASSYGEDYEQY

V: TRBV7-9
J: TRBJ1-5
CDR3: SSSSGTVHQPQH

V: TRBV6-5
J: TRBJ1-1
CDR3: ASRKSYFEAF

V: TRBV7-9
J: TRBJ1-4
CDR3: ASSPRITQGEKLF

V: TRBV19
J: TRBJ1-1
CDR3: ASSIWGTGLNTEAF

V: TRBV7-6
J: TRBJ2-7
CDR3: ASSLGGGEQY

V: TRBV6-5
J: TRBJ1-4
CDR3: ATGVGPNEKLF

V: TRBV7-2
J: TRBJ1-2
CDR3: ASSLGQFYGYT

V: TRBV7-2
J: TRBJ1-1
CDR3: ASQRVGNTEAF

V: TRBV7-9
J: TRBJ2-2
CDR3: ASSYTSTGELF

V: TRBV7-9
J: TRBJ1-4
CDR3: SSSLGAGVSTNEKLF

V: TRBV27
J: TRBJ1-6
CDR3: ASSLWEGIGSPLH

V: TRBV6-5
J: TRBJ2-1
CDR3: ASTLGLAHDEQF

V: TRBV9
J: TRBJ1-2
CDR3: ASSVDDSRLYGYT

V: TRBV6-1
J: TRBJ2-7
CDR3: ASSEAPGGGYEQY

V: TRBV2
J: TRBJ1-1
CDR3: ASSELPGAAF

V: TRBV10-3
J: TRBJ2-1
CDR3: ASESGVSYNEQF

V: TRBV27
J: TRBJ2-1
CDR3: ASSRLSSYNEQF

V: TRBV30
J: TRBJ2-1
CDR3: AWGGTASYNEQF

V: TRBV4-1
J: TRBJ2-7
CDR3: ASSQDTQYEQY

V: TRBV5-1
J: TRBJ1-6
CDR3: ASSRGESPLH

V: TRBV29-1
J: TRBJ2-5
CDR3: SVAQVSKETQY

V: TRBV5-1
J: TRBJ1-1
CDR3: ASSSKQGSDTEAF

V: TRBV27
J: TRBJ2-2
CDR3: ASSARGGSTTGELF